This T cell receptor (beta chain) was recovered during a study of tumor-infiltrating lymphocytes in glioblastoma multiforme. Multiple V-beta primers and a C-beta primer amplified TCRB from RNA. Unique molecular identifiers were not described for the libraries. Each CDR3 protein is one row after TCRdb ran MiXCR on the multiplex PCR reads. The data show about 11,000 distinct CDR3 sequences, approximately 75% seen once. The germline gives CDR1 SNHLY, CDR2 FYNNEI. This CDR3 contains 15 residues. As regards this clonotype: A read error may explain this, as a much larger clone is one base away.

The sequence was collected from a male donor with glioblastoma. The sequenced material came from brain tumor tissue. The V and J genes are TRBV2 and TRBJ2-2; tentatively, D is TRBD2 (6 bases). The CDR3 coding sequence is TGTGCCAACAGAGAAGACAGCCGCGGTGGCGGGGAGCTGCTTTTT. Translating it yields CANREDSRGGGELLF.